This passage covers 32 T cell receptor beta chains from one sample sequenced in a study of PD-1 blockade in classical Hodgkin lymphoma. Each patient relapsed following autologous stem cell transplantation, and prior brentuximab vedotin exposure differed. Sequenced by immunoSEQ multiplex PCR; TCRdb stores in-frame clones only, minus some. Of tens of thousands of clones in the sample, under 70% were seen once. The starting material was peripheral blood mononuclear cells (PBMCs), obtained before the second cycle of nivolumab. Receptors originate from a human donor with classical Hodgkin lymphoma.

The chain carries TRBV11-3 and TRBJ2-3; 16 bases fit TRBD2. This CDR3 comprises 20 residues. From germline, CDR1 is SGHNT and CDR2 YENEEA. Trimming took 5 bases from V and 4 from J; bases not matched to a gene: 15. The CDR3 bases are TGTGCCAGCAGCGGACGCACCGGGACTAGCGGGGGGGCGGTCGCAGATACGCAGTATTTT. This translates into CASSGRTGTSGGAVADTQYF.

The chain employs TRBV5-4 and TRBJ1-3, with D perhaps TRBD1 (5 bases). This CDR3 is 16 amino acids long. Trimming stripped 0 bases from V and 4 bases from J, with 14 bases between. Germline V lookup: CDR1 SGHNT, CDR2 YYREEE (reference sequence). The CDR3 DNA follows: TGTGCCAGCAGCTTGGGTGGGGACTTCCTCGGAAACACCATATATTTT. Translating it yields CASSLGGDFLGNTIYF.

This rearrangement joins TRBV27 to TRBJ2-5, with D perhaps matching TRBD2 (5 bases). The germline V gene has CDR1 MNHEY and CDR2 SMNVEV (reference sequence). This CDR3 spans 13 amino acids. V was cut by 5 bases and J by 5 bases, with 12 bases left in between. In DNA, the CDR3 is TGTGCCAGCAGTAAGATAGCGCTGGAGACCCAGTACTTC. Residues: CASSKIALETQYF.

Ten or more counts support this clone. The chain couples TRBV18 to TRBJ1-3; D is unresolved. Germline assignment: CDR1 KGHSH and CDR2 LQKENI. V was trimmed by 5 bases and J by 0 bases, leaving 11 bases between them. This CDR3 has 15 amino acids. DNA for the CDR3: TGTGCCAGCTCATTGAATGGGCCCTCTGGAAACACCATATATTTT. It yields the protein CASSLNGPSGNTIYF.

The chain couples TRBV7-3 to TRBJ2-3; D ambiguous. Trimming cost V 3 bases and J 8 bases, with 15 bases left between them. Germline V gene sequence: CDR1 SGHTA, CDR2 FQGTGA. CDR3 length: 14 residues. The CDR3 protein is CASSFGASLGTQYF. CDR3 DNA sequence: TGTGCCAGCAGCTTTGGAGCGAGCTTAGGTACGCAGTATTTT.

V gene TRBV21-1 combines with J gene TRBJ2-7; the table assigns TRBD1, which was not confirmed against the DNA. TRBV21-1 constitutes a pseudogene. The CDR3 is 16 residues long. CDR3 bases: TGTGCCAGCAGCAAATCTGTGACAGGTATACGGTACGAGCAGTACGTC. As protein: CASSKSVTGIRYEQYV.

This clone was recorded only once. This chain joins TRBV28 and TRBJ2-5; 9 bases are shared with TRBD1. Trimming at V came to 8 bases and at J to 1 base, leaving 17 bases not matched to a gene. CDR3 length equals 18 residues. Germline CDR1 reads MDHEN; CDR2 reads SYDVKM. The CDR3: CASSHPLGQGFPQETQYF. The DNA of the CDR3 is TGTGCCAGCTCCCATCCCTTGGGACAGGGCTTCCCCCAAGAGACCCAGTACTTC. The variable domain in full, completed from reference TRBV28 and TRBJ2-5, reads DVKVTQSSRYLVKRTGEKVFLECVQDMDHENMFWYRQDPGLGLRLIYFSYDVKMKEKGDIPEGYSVSREKKERFSLILESASTNQTSMYLCASSHPLGQGFPQETQYFGPGTRLLVL.

V usage is TRBV2 and J usage is TRBJ2-5; D unclear. Per germline, CDR1 SNHLY and CDR2 FYNNEI. Trimming cost V 3 bases and J 1 base, with 9 bases left between them. The CDR3 has 14 residues. As DNA, the CDR3 is TGTGCCAGCAGTGAGGAACTACTCCAAGAGACCCAGTACTTC. This sequence encodes CASSEELLQETQYF.

The rearrangement links TRBV29-1 to TRBJ2-5; D might be TRBD1 (6 bases). This CDR3 is 11 amino acids long. Germline V gene lookup returns CDR1 SQVTM and CDR2 ANQGSEA. The V gene lost 2 bases and the J gene lost 10 bases, with 11 bases spanning the gap. The DNA of the CDR3 is TGCAGCGTTGAACAGGGACACTTCCAGTACTTC. Residues: CSVEQGHFQYF.

This clone ranks as medium-sized. V gene TRBV6-1 combines with J gene TRBJ2-7; the D is unclear. The CDR3 spans 12 residues. Germline-derived CDR1 and CDR2 are MNHNS and SASEGT. V was pared by 3 bases and J by 3 bases, with 6 bases between. CDR3 nucleotide sequence: TGTGCCAGCAGTGAGGGCCACTACGAGCAGTACTTC. This sequence encodes CASSEGHYEQYF.

This clone occurred a few times. V usage is TRBV5-1 and J usage is TRBJ2-3, with a weak D call TRBD1 (6 bases). There are 15 residues in the CDR3. Trimming took 4 bases from V and 4 from J, leaving 16 bases between them. CDR1 is SGHRS and CDR2 is YFSETQ in the germline V gene. CDR3 sequence (DNA): TGCGCCAGCAGCGTACAGGGTCCCGCCGCAGATACGCAGTATTTT. Amino acids: CASSVQGPAADTQYF.

The CDR3 nucleotides read TGTGCCAGCAGTTACACTATCTCTGGAAACACCATATATTTT. Protein sequence: CASSYTISGNTIYF. The chain combines TRBV6-6 with TRBJ1-3; D gene unclear. CDR1 and CDR2 (germline): MNHNY, SVGAGI (reference sequence). CDR3 length equals 14 residues. The V end lost 2 bases, the J end lost 0 bases, and 5 bases lay between the germline ends.

This clone was seen a few times. The V and J genes are TRBV29-1 and TRBJ2-1, with D possibly matching TRBD1 (5 bases). The CDR3 runs 11 residues. Germline V gene data show CDR1 as SQVTM and CDR2 as ANQGSEA. Between the trimmed V and J ends, which lost 7 bases and 9 bases, there was a span of 13 bases. The CDR3 protein is CSDLQGGEQFF. CDR3 DNA: TGCAGCGATCTCCAGGGTGGTGAGCAGTTCTTC.

The genes are TRBV7-9 and TRBJ1-1; D is possibly TRBD1 (6 bases). Per the germline V gene, CDR1 is SEHNR and CDR2 is FQNEAQ (reference sequence). V shed 4 bases and J shed 10 bases, with 22 bases lying between them. This CDR3 contains 15 residues. The CDR3 nucleotides read TGTGCCAGCAGCTCAGACAGGCGGGCGGGCGGTGTAGCTTTCTTT. Protein: CASSSDRRAGGVAFF.

V and J are TRBV28 and TRBJ1-4; perhaps TRBD1 as D (5 bases). Per the germline V gene, CDR1 is MDHEN and CDR2 is SYDVKM. V lost 7 bases and J 8 bases, leaving 20 bases between the germline ends. The CDR3 runs to 15 residues. The CDR3 bases are TGTGCCAGCAAGGTCGGACATGAAATCGGGGAAAAACTGTTTTTT. Translation: CASKVGHEIGEKLFF.

The V gene is TRBV7-9, the J gene TRBJ1-4; D gene ambiguous. The germline V and J ends were trimmed by 3 bases and 8 bases, with 16 bases remaining between them. The CDR3 covers 15 residues. Germline V gene data show CDR1 as SEHNR and CDR2 as FQNEAQ (reference sequence). CDR3 sequence reads: CASSFTGNSREKLFF. The CDR3, as DNA: TGTGCCAGCAGCTTTACGGGGAACAGTAGGGAAAAACTGTTTTTT.

In this sample, this clone turned up a few times. V gene TRBV19 combines with J gene TRBJ2-1; D not resolved. This CDR3 has 13 residues. V was shortened by 5 bases and J by 2 bases, with 7 bases between the two germline ends. CDR1 is LNHDA and CDR2 is SQIVND in the germline V gene (reference sequence). Here the CDR3 reads CASSSSTYNEQFF. The CDR3 DNA follows: TGTGCCAGTAGTTCCAGTACCTACAATGAGCAGTTCTTC.

V usage is TRBV6-6 and J usage is TRBJ1-4; weak D call: TRBD1 (6 bases). Trimming took 2 bases from V and 4 from J, leaving 11 bases between them. This CDR3 is 15 amino acids long. CDR1 is MNHNY and CDR2 is SVGAGI in the germline V gene (reference sequence). CDR3 sequence reads: CASSYEDRFNEKLFF. The CDR3 region has the DNA TGTGCCAGCAGTTACGAGGACAGATTTAATGAAAAACTGTTTTTT.

This clone was detected a few times. The V gene is TRBV5-1, the J gene TRBJ1-1; a weak D match, TRBD1 (5 bases). This CDR3 contains 16 residues. The ends were cut back, 1 base at V and 1 base at J, with 14 bases in the middle. Germline loops: CDR1 SGHRS, CDR2 YFSETQ. The CDR3 DNA is TGCGCCAGCAGCTTGTGGGGTAAGGGGTCGAACACTGAAGCTTTCTTT. Translated, it gives CASSLWGKGSNTEAFF.

This clone showed up just a few times. The chain links TRBV7-9 to TRBJ2-5; D remains ambiguous. V lost 5 bases and J 9 bases, leaving 25 bases between the germline ends. Germline V gene sequence: CDR1 SEHNR, CDR2 FQNEAQ (reference sequence). The CDR3 runs to 16 residues. CDR3 sequence: CASSPKPSLNIGSQYF. In DNA form, the CDR3 reads TGTGCCAGCAGCCCGAAACCTTCCCTGAATATAGGGTCCCAGTACTTC. Filled out from reference TRBV7-9 and TRBJ2-5, the complete variable domain reads DTGVSQNPRHKITKRGQNVTFRCDPISEHNRLYWYRQTLGQGPEFLTYFQNEAQLEKSRLLSDRFSAERPKGSFSTLEIQRTEQGDSAMYLCASSPKPSLNIGSQYFGPGTRLLVL.

By sample fraction, this clone is medium-sized (0.01 to 0.1%). J is TRBJ2-7 and V is TRBV6-5; D not certain. Germline V CDR1 and CDR2: MNHEY, SVGAGI. This CDR3 spans 13 amino acids. V dropped 6 bases and J dropped 3 bases, with 12 bases sitting between them. CDR3 region: CASSLDGRYEQYF. The CDR3 nucleotides are TGTGCCAGCAGCTTGGACGGACGCTACGAGCAGTACTTC.

This clone appeared once. The chain employs TRBV7-2 and TRBJ2-1; D not resolved. The CDR3 is 13 residues long. V was shortened by 2 bases and J by 7 bases, with 9 bases between the two germline ends. Germline V gene data show CDR1 as SGHTA and CDR2 as FQGNSA. CDR3 nucleotide sequence: TGTGCCAGCAGCTTAAGGTCCTCTAATGAGCAGTTCTTC. Amino acid sequence: CASSLRSSNEQFF.

The chain links TRBV5-4 to TRBJ2-3, with TRBD2 matching 8 bases. Trimming removed 5 bases from V and 3 bases from J; junction bases left unmatched: 11. CDR1 is SGHNT, CDR2 YYREEE, per germline (reference sequence). The CDR3 covers 16 residues. CDR3 amino acids: CASRRTGGLGTDTQYF. The CDR3 DNA reads as TGTGCCAGCAGGAGGACGGGGGGGCTCGGGACAGATACGCAGTATTTT.

This clone was seen a few times. J is TRBJ1-5 and V is TRBV6-5, with D possibly being TRBD1 (5 bases). Trimming took 5 bases from V and 2 from J, leaving 13 bases between them. CDR1 and CDR2 from the germline V gene are MNHEY and SVGAGI. This CDR3 spans 15 amino acids. CDR3 amino acids: CASSPRGRGNQPQHF. For the CDR3, the DNA is TGTGCCAGCAGTCCAAGGGGACGTGGCAATCAGCCCCAGCATTTT.

The chain combines TRBV5-6 with TRBJ2-3; unclear D gene. The CDR3 is 14 residues long. V was shortened by 4 bases and J by 2 bases, with 11 bases between the two germline ends. Germline lookup yields CDR1 SGHDT and CDR2 YYEEEE. In DNA form, the CDR3 reads TGTGCCAGCAGCACCGGGCAACTCACAGATACGCAGTATTTT. It codes for CASSTGQLTDTQYF.

The table lists this clone with a few counts. The CDR3 sequence: CPDTNPPGGGLLDTQYF. The CDR3 bases are TGCCCCGACACCAACCCTCCCGGGGGGGGGCTTTTGGATACGCAGTATTTT. The V gene is TRBV4-3, the J gene TRBJ2-3; TRBD2 matches at 8 bases. The CDR3 contains 17 residues. Germline V gene sequence: CDR1 LGHNA, CDR2 YSLEER.

CDR3 DNA: TGCGCCAGCAGCCACGCCTGGCCACTAAGCTCCTACGAGCAGTACTTC. Its translation is CASSHAWPLSSYEQYF. V and J are TRBV4-1 and TRBJ2-7; D gene ambiguous. Germline CDR1 and CDR2: MGHRA and YSYEKL. Trimming stripped 3 bases from V and 0 bases from J, with 15 bases between. The CDR3 extends over 16 amino acids.

This chain links TRBV4-1 with TRBJ2-7, with D perhaps TRBD1 (5 bases). The V end lost 0 bases, the J end lost 3 bases, and 21 bases lay between the germline ends. The CDR3 loop spans 18 amino acids. The germline V gene has CDR1 MGHRA and CDR2 YSYEKL. Here the CDR3 reads CASSQEQLGRSDRYEQYF. The CDR3 DNA reads as TGCGCCAGCAGCCAAGAACAACTGGGGCGTTCGGACCGCTACGAGCAGTACTTC.

The rearrangement uses TRBV25-1 and TRBJ1-4; tentatively, D is TRBD1 (5 bases). The V and J ends lost 1 base and 3 bases respectively, with 9 bases between them. The CDR3 sequence is 15 residues long. From germline, CDR1 is MGHDK and CDR2 SYGVNS. CDR3 sequence (DNA): TGTGCCAGCAGTGAATGGAGGGGTTCTAATGAAAAACTGTTTTTT. Translating gives CASSEWRGSNEKLFF.

This chain links TRBV10-2 with TRBJ1-1; 8 bases match TRBD1. The CDR3 is made up of 12 amino acids. Trimming took 7 bases from V and 3 from J; bases not matched to a gene: 1. CDR1 is WSHSY, CDR2 SAAADI, per germline. The CDR3 loop is CASKDRDTEAFF. CDR3 coding DNA: TGCGCCAGCAAGGACAGGGACACTGAAGCTTTCTTT.

J is TRBJ2-7 and V is TRBV18; 10 nucleotides match TRBD1. There are 13 residues in the CDR3. CDR1 is KGHSH, CDR2 LQKENI, per germline. V was pared by 2 bases and J by 6 bases, with 1 base of the junction left unmatched. The CDR3 DNA follows: TGTGCCAGCTCACCAGACAGGGGGCTCGAGCAGTACTTC. Translating it yields CASSPDRGLEQYF.

This chain uses TRBV6-1 with TRBJ1-5; D uncertain. V lost 5 bases and J lost 7, with 12 bases in between. CDR3 size: 13 residues. CDR1 is MNHNS, CDR2 SASEGT, per germline. CDR3 sequence reads: CASSNVPGQPQHF. The CDR3 nucleotides read TGTGCCAGCAGTAATGTGCCGGGACAGCCCCAGCATTTT.